One and the same sample provided the 14 T cell receptor beta chains below, sequenced in a study of shared clonotypes between healthy human individuals. CD8 cells classed as naive were CD45RO-negative and positively selected for CCR7, excluding terminally differentiated effector memory CD45RA+ cells. TCRdb's table, derived via immunoSEQ multiplex PCR, lists solely in-frame clones and lacks some. The data contain hundreds of thousands of clones, roughly 96% of them seen just once; the ten biggest clones take up 0.11%. Sequenced sample: naive CD8+ T cells sorted from blood. All receptors come from a woman in her twenties or thirties in good health.

This rearrangement joins TRBV11-2 to TRBJ2-3, with TRBD1 as a possible D gene (5 bases). CDR1 and CDR2 (germline): SGHAT, FQNNGV. The CDR3 covers 17 residues. The V end was cut by 5 bases, the J end by 1 base, with 19 bases between. The CDR3 region is CASSPLWGQPRTDTQYF. The CDR3 bases are TGTGCCAGCAGCCCCTTGTGGGGCCAACCCCGCACAGATACGCAGTATTTT.

The chain has TRBV4-1 and TRBJ2-7; 10 bases fit TRBD2. The ends lost 3 bases at V and 4 bases at J; junction bases unmatched: 6. Germline V gene lookup returns CDR1 MGHRA and CDR2 YSYEKL. CDR3 size: 15 residues. The CDR3 region is CASSHPGTSVYEQYF. CDR3 bases: TGCGCCAGCAGCCACCCCGGGACTAGCGTGTACGAGCAGTACTTC.

This sequence joins TRBV2 and TRBJ1-5; 8 bases map to TRBD1. V lost 2 bases, J lost 4 bases, and 7 bases stayed unmatched. This CDR3 comprises 16 residues. In germline, CDR1 is SNHLY, CDR2 FYNNEI. CDR3 loop: CASSEFGQGGNQPQHF. The CDR3 bases are TGTGCCAGCAGTGAATTCGGACAGGGTGGGAATCAGCCCCAGCATTTT.

The chain employs TRBV9 and TRBJ2-7; no clear D gene. CDR1 is SGDLS, CDR2 YYNGEE, per germline. This CDR3 is 13 amino acids long. V shed 6 bases and J shed 0 bases, with 10 bases lying between them. CDR3 coding DNA: TGTGCCAGCAAGTCGAGTAACTCCTACGAGCAGTACTTC. This translates into CASKSSNSYEQYF.

The chain links TRBV9 to TRBJ2-3; 7 bases fit TRBD1. CDR3 length equals 12 residues. The ends lost 2 bases at V and 13 bases at J; junction bases unmatched: 7. Germline lookup yields CDR1 SGDLS and CDR2 YYNGEE. CDR3 sequence (DNA): TGTGCCAGCAGCGTGGGAACAGGGGATAAGTATTTT. Residues: CASSVGTGDKYF.

The genes are TRBV30 and TRBJ2-1; no clear D gene. The CDR3 is made up of 12 amino acids. Germline CDR1 and CDR2: GTSNPN and SVGIG (reference sequence). Trimming removed 5 bases at V and 2 bases at J, with 7 bases between. This CDR3 is CAWGKTYNEQFF. As DNA, the CDR3 is TGTGCCTGGGGGAAAACCTACAATGAGCAGTTCTTC.

This chain connects TRBV27 to TRBJ2-7, with D possibly called TRBD1 or TRBD2 (7 bases each). CDR1 is MNHEY, CDR2 SMNVEV, per germline (reference sequence). V was pared by 5 bases and J by 7 bases, with 18 bases between. The CDR3 is 14 residues long. CDR3 sequence reads: CASSPTGPGGEQYF. Written as DNA, the CDR3 is TGTGCCAGCAGTCCGACAGGGCCCGGGGGGGAGCAGTACTTC.

This sequence joins TRBV15 and TRBJ2-7; 9 bases align to TRBD1. V gave up 9 bases and J gave up 3 bases; unmatched junction bases: 12. The CDR3 length is 15 residues. Germline-derived CDR1 and CDR2 are LNHNV and YYDKDF (reference sequence). The CDR3 loop reads CATGGYRDRVYEQYF. DNA for the CDR3: TGTGCCACGGGGGGATACCGGGACAGGGTCTACGAGCAGTACTTC.

V usage is TRBV27 and J usage is TRBJ2-1; 7 nucleotides line up with TRBD1. The CDR3 has 17 residues. V shed 2 bases and J 2 bases; nucleotides not matched to a gene: 9. CDR1 is MNHEY, CDR2 SMNVEV, per germline (reference sequence). The CDR3 sequence is CASSLIPTGVAYNEQFF. CDR3 in DNA: TGTGCCAGCAGTTTAATCCCCACAGGGGTGGCCTACAATGAGCAGTTCTTC.

V and J are TRBV28 and TRBJ2-7; the match to TRBD1 covers 7 bases. The junction had 14 bases not matched to a gene; V was cut back by 5 bases and J by 4 bases. This CDR3 region has 16 residues. CDR1 MDHEN and CDR2 SYDVKM come from the germline V gene. In DNA, the CDR3 is TGTGCCAGCAGTCCGCGGACAGGTAGTGGAGGTTACGAGCAGTACTTC. It translates to CASSPRTGSGGYEQYF.

The chain combines TRBV27 with TRBJ2-7; D possibly corresponds to TRBD1 (5 bases). V lost 4 bases and J lost 5, with 12 bases in between. This CDR3 comprises 13 residues. Germline V CDR1 and CDR2: MNHEY, SMNVEV (reference sequence). CDR3 in DNA: TGTGCCAGCAGTTGGGCAGGGAAGGACGAGCAGTACTTC. Protein sequence: CASSWAGKDEQYF.

V and J are TRBV5-1 and TRBJ2-5; 7 nucleotides match TRBD2. CDR1 SGHRS and CDR2 YFSETQ come from the germline V gene. The CDR3 spans 13 residues. The V gene end was trimmed by 2 bases and the J gene end by 5 bases; junction bases not matched to a gene: 3. This CDR3 is CASSFGLDETQYF. In DNA, the CDR3 is TGCGCCAGCAGCTTCGGACTAGACGAGACCCAGTACTTC. The complete variable domain, with remaining parts taken from reference TRBV5-1 and TRBJ2-5, reads KAGVTQTPRYLIKTRGQQVTLSCSPISGHRSVSWYQQTPGQGLQFLFEYFSETQRNKGNFPGRFSGRQFSNSRSEMNVSTLELGDSALYLCASSFGLDETQYFGPGTRLLVL.

This sequence joins TRBV9 and TRBJ2-2, with TRBD1 matching 9 bases. Germline CDR1 reads SGDLS; CDR2 reads YYNGEE. The trim removed 3 bases at V and 2 bases at J, leaving 8 bases unmatched. There are 17 residues in the CDR3. CDR3 protein: CASSGRDRVFNTGELFF. CDR3 nucleotides: TGTGCCAGCAGCGGACGGGACAGGGTTTTCAACACCGGGGAGCTGTTTTTT.

V usage is TRBV6-5 and J usage is TRBJ1-1, with unresolved D. CDR1 and CDR2 from the germline V gene are MNHEY and SVGAGI. This CDR3 is built from 14 residues. Trimming left V 1 base short and J 2 bases short, with 8 bases between. In DNA form, the CDR3 reads TGTGCCAGCAGTTACTACGTGGGAAACACTGAAGCTTTCTTT. This codes for CASSYYVGNTEAFF.